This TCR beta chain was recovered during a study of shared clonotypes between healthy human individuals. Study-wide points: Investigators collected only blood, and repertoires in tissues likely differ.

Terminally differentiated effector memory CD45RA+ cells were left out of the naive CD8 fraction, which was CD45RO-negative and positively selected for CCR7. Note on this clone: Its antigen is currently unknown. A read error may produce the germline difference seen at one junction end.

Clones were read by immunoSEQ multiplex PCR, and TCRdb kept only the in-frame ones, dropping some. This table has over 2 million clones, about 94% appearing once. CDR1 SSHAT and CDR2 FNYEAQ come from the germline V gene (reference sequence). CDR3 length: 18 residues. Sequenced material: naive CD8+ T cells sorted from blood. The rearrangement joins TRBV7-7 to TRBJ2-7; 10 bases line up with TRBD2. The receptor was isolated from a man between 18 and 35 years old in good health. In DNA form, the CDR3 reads TGTGCTAGCAGCCCAAGGACTAGCGGAACGGGGAGCTCCTACGAGCAGTACTTC. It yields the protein CASSPRTSGTGSSYEQYF.